These 25 T cell receptor beta chains were all obtained from the same sample, sequenced in a study of T cell clonality in common variable immunodeficiency. Generated by immunoSEQ multiplex PCR, the TCRdb table keeps only in-frame clones and is missing some. The sample contains about 30,000 clones, none of them singletons. Sequenced: peripheral blood mononuclear cells. The origin of the receptors is a person aged 18 to 75 in good health.

This clone was counted many times. Read coverage stops 3 residues before the CDR3 terminus; the germline J gene supplies the remainder. The V gene is TRBV7-3, the J gene TRBJ2-5; D call uncertain. The V gene lost 1 base and the J gene lost 0 bases, with 12 bases spanning the gap. CDR1 SGHTA and CDR2 FQGTGA come from the germline V gene. This CDR3 is built from 16 residues. Here the CDR3 reads CASSLMTPTYQETQYF. Incomplete CDR3 DNA: TGTGCCAGCAGCTTAATGACACCTACTTACCAAGAGACC. The full variable domain, with the rest looked up from reference TRBV7-3 and TRBJ2-5, is GAGVSQTPSNKVTEKGKYVELRCDPISGHTALYWYRQSLGQGPEFLIYFQGTGAADDSGLPNDRFFAVRPEGSVSTLKIQRTERGDSAVYLCASSLMTPTYQETQYFGPGTRLLVL.

This clone has a handful of counts. The read terminates 3 residues ahead of where the CDR3 ends, so the germline J gene completes it. Other nucleotide sequences from this sample produce the same CDR3. The chain is built from TRBV2 and TRBJ1-1; D may be TRBD1 (6 bases). CDR1 and CDR2 (germline): SNHLY, FYNNEI. CDR3 length: 17 amino acids. The V and J ends lost 5 bases and 4 bases respectively, with 23 bases between them. The CDR3 DNA, read in part, is TGTGCCAGCAGTCGATTACCCAACAGGGATGGAGTCACTGAA. This encodes CASSRLPNRDGVTE. The complete CDR3 protein is CASSRLPNRDGVTEAFF.

CDR3 DNA (partial): TGTGCCAGCAGCTACACGGGAAGGGGCGAG. It specifies CASSYTGRGE. The entire CDR3 sequence reads CASSYTGRGEQYF. V usage is TRBV7-9 and J usage is TRBJ2-7; tentatively, D is TRBD1 or TRBD2 (5 bases each). Read coverage stops 3 residues before the CDR3 terminus; the germline J gene supplies the remainder. V was clipped by 4 bases and J by 6 bases, with 13 bases between them. Germline V gives CDR1 SEHNR, CDR2 FQNEAQ (reference sequence). The CDR3 has 13 residues.

This clone was observed at least ten times. The CDR3 end falls 3 residues outside the read, so it is completed with the germline J gene. The V call is TRBV30, the J call TRBJ2-6, with D perhaps TRBD1 (6 bases). This CDR3 spans 15 amino acids. The ends were cut back, 5 bases at V and 1 base at J, with 12 bases in the middle. Germline-derived CDR1 and CDR2 are GTSNPN and SVGIG (reference sequence). CDR3 DNA (partial): TGTGCCTGGGGGGGCTTGGGGTCTGGGGCCAACGTC. Amino acids: CAWGGLGSGANV. The CDR3 as a whole reads CAWGGLGSGANVLTF.

This clone showed up many times. The read gets to within 3 residues of the CDR3 end, and the germline J gene fills in the rest. The rearrangement links TRBV5-1 to TRBJ2-1, with D uncertain. The CDR3 extends over 15 amino acids. Trimming cost V 1 base and J 0 bases, with 8 bases left between them. CDR1 and CDR2 (germline): SGHRS, YFSETQ. CDR3 DNA, as far as it was read: TGCGCCAGCAGCTTGAAGTCAGTCTCCTACAATGAG. Translated, it gives CASSLKSVSYNE. The entire CDR3 protein reads CASSLKSVSYNEQFF.

A few counts support this clone. The read ends 3 residues early relative to the CDR3; the germline J gene fills the gap. The rearrangement links TRBV5-1 to TRBJ1-3; D perhaps matches TRBD1 (6 bases). Germline V lookup: CDR1 SGHRS, CDR2 YFSETQ. Trimming shortened V by 0 bases and J by 4 bases, and 11 bases separated the two germline ends. This CDR3 has 15 amino acids. The part of the CDR3 DNA that was read is TGCGCCAGCAGCTTGGCCACTGACAGGGGAAACACC. Its protein is CASSLATDRGNT. The full CDR3 protein is CASSLATDRGNTIYF.

In this sample, this clone turned up many times. Sequencing ends 3 residues short of the CDR3 end; the germline J gene provides the rest. The genes are TRBV7-2 and TRBJ2-2, with unresolved D. The V and J ends lost 2 bases and 1 base respectively, with 5 bases between them. The CDR3 totals 14 residues. Germline V CDR1 and CDR2: SGHTA, FQGNSA. CDR3: CASSLRQNTGELFF. The sequenced part of the CDR3 DNA is TGTGCCAGCAGCTTACGACAGAACACCGGGGAG.

This clone was observed many times. The read gets to within 3 residues of the CDR3 end, and the germline J gene fills in the rest. The V call is TRBV2, the J call TRBJ2-1; D uncertain. The V and J ends lost 5 bases and 5 bases respectively, with 10 bases between them. The CDR3 is 13 amino acids. Germline loops: CDR1 SNHLY, CDR2 FYNNEI. CDR3 sequence: CASSRARNNEQFF. The DNA read from the CDR3 is TGTGCCAGCAGTAGGGCCCGTAACAATGAG.

This clone was counted ten times or more. The CDR3 goes on 3 residues after the read ends, and that part is filled in from the germline J gene. The genes are TRBV29-1 and TRBJ2-7, with D perhaps matching TRBD2 (5 bases). Between the trimmed V and J ends, which lost 4 bases and 0 bases, there was a span of 16 bases. Germline loops: CDR1 SQVTM, CDR2 ANQGSEA. The CDR3 runs 15 residues. The CDR3: CSVALGEATSYEQYF. The CDR3 bases that were read are TGCAGCGTTGCCCTCGGGGAAGCGACCTCCTACGAG.

Turning to this clone: With the read ending 3 residues before the CDR3 end, the germline J gene is used to fill in that end. The chain uses TRBV6-2 or TRBV6-3 and TRBJ1-4; maybe TRBD1 (6 bases). CDR1 and CDR2 from the germline V gene are MNHEY and SVGEGT. This CDR3 contains 12 residues. V gave up 6 bases and J gave up 8 bases, with 10 bases separating them. The CDR3 reads CASRQGSEKLFF. The sequenced CDR3 bases are TGTGCCAGCAGGCAGGGGAGCGAAAAA.

Ten or more counts support this clone. The read falls 3 residues short of the CDR3 end, and the missing part is taken from the germline J gene. The rearrangement links TRBV6-1 to TRBJ1-5; TRBD1 might be the D (6 bases). Germline V gene data show CDR1 as MNHNS and CDR2 as SASEGT. Deletions cut 3 bases from V and 7 bases from J, with 10 bases between. The CDR3 runs to 13 residues. CDR3: CASSEGDTQPQHF. CDR3 DNA, as far as it was read: TGTGCCAGCAGTGAGGGGGACACACAGCCC.

This clone was detected many times. Read sequence stops 3 residues before the CDR3 end, and the germline J gene provides the missing end. The V call is TRBV12-3 or TRBV12-4, the J call TRBJ2-7; TRBD1 matches at 9 bases. V lost 5 bases, J lost 3 bases, and 8 bases stayed unmatched. The CDR3 runs to 15 residues. The CDR3 bases that were read are TGTGCCAGCAGTCTCCCCTGGGACAGGGACTACGAG. Protein sequence: CASSLPWDRDYE. The complete CDR3 sequence is CASSLPWDRDYEQYF.

This clone appeared many times. Read data end 3 residues before the CDR3 end; the end is taken from the germline J gene. V and J are TRBV23-1 and TRBJ2-3, with D perhaps TRBD1 (5 bases). TRBV23-1 is an open reading frame whose function is uncertain. The CDR3 is made up of 16 amino acids. V gave up 4 bases and J gave up 4 bases, with 18 bases separating them. This CDR3 reads CASSRAQGQGADTQYF. Partial CDR3 DNA: TGCGCCAGCAGTCGGGCTCAAGGGCAGGGCGCAGATACG.

This clone has at least ten counts. The read ends 3 residues shy of where the CDR3 ends; the end is completed using the germline J gene. The V call is TRBV18, the J call TRBJ2-1, with TRBD1 as a possible D gene (5 bases). This CDR3 is 17 amino acids long. V shed 2 bases and J shed 7 bases, with 21 bases lying between them. Per the germline V gene, CDR1 is KGHSH and CDR2 is LQKENI. The CDR3 here is CASSPTGKGVLGNEQFF. Incomplete CDR3 DNA: TGTGCCAGCTCACCAACCGGAAAAGGGGTTCTGGGGAATGAG.

On this clone: The CDR3 end falls 3 residues outside the read, so it is completed with the germline J gene. This chain links TRBV18 with TRBJ1-5; D is possibly TRBD1 (5 bases). CDR3 length equals 13 residues. Germline CDR1 reads KGHSH; CDR2 reads LQKENI. V was clipped by 2 bases and J by 5 bases, with 7 bases between them. CDR3 DNA, as far as it was read: TGTGCCAGCTCACCAGGGGCGGATCAGCCC. Encoded protein: CASSPGADQP. The complete CDR3 protein is CASSPGADQPQHF. Looking up the rest from reference TRBV18 and TRBJ1-5 gives the full variable domain: NAGVMQNPRHLVRRRGQEARLRCSPMKGHSHVYWYRQLPEEGLKFMVYLQKENIIDESGMPKERFSAEFPKEGPSILRIQQVVRGDSAAYFCASSPGADQPQHFGDGTRLSIL.

This clone occurred many times. With the read ending 3 residues before the CDR3 end, the germline J gene is used to fill in that end. V gene TRBV2 combines with J gene TRBJ1-1; tentative D call: TRBD1 (5 bases). V gave up 10 bases and J gave up 0 bases, with 9 bases separating them. CDR3 size: 12 residues. Germline CDR1 is SNHLY and CDR2 is FYNNEI. CDR3: CANGQLNTEAFF. CDR3 DNA (partial): TGTGCCAACGGACAACTGAACACTGAA.

This clone appeared many times. The read comes to an end 3 residues before the CDR3 does, leaving the germline J gene to fill in the end. The J gene is TRBJ2-3, the V gene TRBV6-4; TRBD2 aligns across 13 bases. Germline V lookup: CDR1 MRHNA, CDR2 SNTAGT. V was pared by 2 bases and J by 2 bases, with 4 bases of the junction left unmatched. The CDR3 totals 17 residues. The CDR3: CASSDPGTSGATDTQYF. The covered CDR3 bases are TGTGCCAGCAGTGACCCCGGGACTAGCGGGGCCACAGATACG.

This clone came up many times. The read halts 3 residues ahead of the CDR3 end, with the missing end drawn from the germline J gene. V usage is TRBV30 and J usage is TRBJ2-3, with 10 bases lining up with TRBD1. This CDR3 is built from 15 residues. Germline CDR1 reads GTSNPN; CDR2 reads SVGIG (reference sequence). J was trimmed by 3 bases and V by 1 base; bases with no gene match: 4. The CDR3 loop reads CAWSGGQGLTDTQYF. The CDR3 DNA, read in part, is TGTGCCTGGAGTGGGGGACAGGGGTTGACAGATACG.

This clone was seen repeatedly, ten times or more. The CDR3 is cut off 3 residues early in the read; its end comes from the germline J gene. The chain joins TRBV7-6 to TRBJ1-2; no firm D call. The CDR3 covers 13 residues. Germline assignment: CDR1 SGHVS and CDR2 FNYEAQ. The CDR3 loop reads CASSLRAGSGYTF. The CDR3 DNA, read in part, is TGTGCCAGCAGCTTACGTGCGGGGAGCGGC.

About this clone itself: The observed sequence ends 3 residues before the CDR3 terminus, with the missing tail filled in from the germline J gene. The rearrangement links TRBV19 to TRBJ1-2, with no clear D. Germline lookup yields CDR1 LNHDA and CDR2 SQIVND (reference sequence). The CDR3 totals 13 residues. The part of the CDR3 DNA that was read is TGTGCCAGTAGCGCGGGATTCTCCTACGAC. Its protein product is CASSAGFSYD. The complete CDR3 sequence is CASSAGFSYDYTF. Full variable domain (missing parts from reference TRBV19 and TRBJ1-2): DGGITQSPKYLFRKEGQNVTLSCEQNLNHDAMYWYRQDPGQGLRLIYYSQIVNDFQKGDIAEGYSVSREKKESFPLTVTSAQKNPTAFYLCASSAGFSYDYTFGSGTRLTVV.

A few counts support this clone. Read coverage stops 3 residues before the CDR3 terminus; the germline J gene supplies the remainder. V is TRBV7-7 and J is TRBJ2-3, with 7 bases matching TRBD1. The germline V gene encodes CDR1 SSHAT and CDR2 FNYEAQ (reference sequence). The CDR3 consists of 17 residues. CDR3 region: CASSLGSRGSGVETQYF. CDR3 DNA, as far as it was read: TGTGCCAGCAGCTTGGGATCCAGGGGGAGCGGCGTAGAGACG.

This clone was observed many times. The read terminates 3 residues before the CDR3 end, so the remaining end is supplied by the germline J gene. The chain links TRBV7-3 to TRBJ1-1, with 9 bases lining up with TRBD1. From germline, CDR1 is SGHTA and CDR2 FQGTGA. V lost 3 bases and J lost 1; bases outside the gene matches: 3. The CDR3 totals 15 residues. The CDR3: CASSFGTGWNTEAFF. Partial CDR3 DNA: TGTGCCAGCAGCTTTGGGACAGGGTGGAACACTGAA.

This clone occurred a few times. The part of the CDR3 DNA that was read is TGTGCCAGCAGCTTAAGCCCAGGGAGCTCCTACGAG. It specifies CASSLSPGSSYE. The CDR3, in full, reads CASSLSPGSSYEQYF. V and J are TRBV11-1 and TRBJ2-7; D tentatively fits TRBD1 or TRBD2 (5 bases each). The sequenced fragment ends 3 residues before the CDR3 boundary, so the rest is inferred from the germline J gene. Trimming stripped 2 bases from V and 0 bases from J, with 11 bases between. From germline, CDR1 is SGHAT and CDR2 FQDESV (reference sequence). The CDR3 runs 15 residues.

The table lists this clone with many counts. The DNA ends 3 residues before the CDR3 does, and the rest of the CDR3 is filled in from the germline J gene. The V and J genes are TRBV7-9 and TRBJ1-1, with a tentative D call TRBD1 (6 bases). The CDR3 runs 15 residues. Germline V lookup: CDR1 SEHNR, CDR2 FQNEAQ (reference sequence). The CDR3 reads CASSYFRDNDGGAFF. The CDR3 DNA, read in part, is TGTGCCAGCTCCTACTTCCGGGACAACGACGGTGGA.

This clone was detected only a few times. A read error may produce the germline difference seen at one junction end. Read sequence stops 3 residues before the CDR3 end, and the germline J gene provides the missing end. The genes are TRBV7-8 and TRBJ1-2; D is undetermined. The CDR3 loop spans 13 amino acids. The germline V gene encodes CDR1 SGHVS and CDR2 FQNEAQ. This CDR3 reads CASSLRVEGGYTF. The DNA read from the CDR3 is TGTGCTAGCAGCTTACGGGTGGAAGGTGGC.